The 9 T cell receptor beta chains in this list originate from one sample, sequenced in a study of cytomegalovirus exposure and HLA in healthy donors. Primers: 60 Vbeta forward and 13 Jbeta reverse. Produced via immunoSEQ multiplex PCR; TCRdb's table is partial and in-frame only. The sample consists of about 85,000 clones, around three fifths of them appearing once. The material sequenced was PBMCs. These receptors originate from a man aged 30 to 39 in good health and CMV-seronegative.

The V and J genes are TRBV6-1 and TRBJ2-1; 7 nucleotides line up with TRBD2. Trimming cost V 8 bases and J 0 bases; bases outside gene matches: 4. The length of the CDR3 is 14 residues. CDR1 and CDR2 (germline): MNHNS, SASEGT. The CDR3 DNA reads TGTGCCAGCGAACTAGCGAGCTCCTACAATGAGCAGTTCTTC. Amino acid sequence: CASELASSYNEQFF.

The genes are TRBV7-9 and TRBJ2-3, with unresolved D. CDR3 length: 15 residues. The germline V and J ends were trimmed by 2 bases and 0 bases, with 9 bases remaining between them. Germline CDR1 SEHNR, CDR2 FQNEAQ (reference sequence). The CDR3 bases are TGTGCCAGCAGCTTAATTGGCGGTAGCACAGATACGCAGTATTTT. This gives the protein CASSLIGGSTDTQYF. Using reference TRBV7-9 and TRBJ2-3 for the parts outside the CDR3, the full variable domain is DTGVSQNPRHKITKRGQNVTFRCDPISEHNRLYWYRQTLGQGPEFLTYFQNEAQLEKSRLLSDRFSAERPKGSFSTLEIQRTEQGDSAMYLCASSLIGGSTDTQYFGPGTRLTVL.

The V and J genes are TRBV19 and TRBJ2-3; the D is unclear. The CDR3 runs 14 residues. Trimming pared 9 bases from V and 2 bases from J, leaving 15 bases between. In germline, CDR1 is LNHDA, CDR2 SQIVND (reference sequence). CDR3 in DNA: TGTGCCAGAAACTCAAGCACTGACACAGATACGCAGTATTTT. This translates into CARNSSTDTDTQYF.

The chain uses TRBV6-5 and TRBJ2-5; tentatively, D is TRBD2 (6 bases). V lost 5 bases to trimming and J lost 5 bases, with 9 bases between them. The CDR3 is 12 amino acids. Germline V gene data show CDR1 as MNHEY and CDR2 as SVGAGI. As DNA, the CDR3 is TGTGCCAGCAGTAAGGGAGGCGAGACCCAGTACTTC. This gives the protein CASSKGGETQYF.

The V gene is TRBV7-2, the J gene TRBJ2-7, with TRBD1 as a possible D gene (5 bases). Trimming shortened V by 3 bases and J by 0 bases, and 15 bases separated the two germline ends. This CDR3 has 16 amino acids. The germline V gene has CDR1 SGHTA and CDR2 FQGNSA. The CDR3 protein is CASSLGPRASSYEQYF. The CDR3 DNA follows: TGTGCCAGCAGCTTGGGGCCCAGGGCGAGCTCCTACGAGCAGTACTTC.

This clone is a singleton in its sample. This sequence joins TRBV19 and TRBJ2-7; D unresolved. Germline-derived CDR1 and CDR2 are LNHDA and SQIVND (reference sequence). V was clipped by 4 bases and J by 2 bases, with 3 bases between them. The CDR3 length is 11 residues. In nucleotides, the CDR3 is TGTGCCAGTAGTACTACCTACGAGCAGTACTTC. Translating gives CASSTTYEQYF.

The CDR3 region is CAIRGSGEHQETQYF. In DNA form, the CDR3 reads TGTGCCATACGAGGAAGCGGGGAACACCAAGAGACCCAGTACTTC. The gene calls are TRBV10-3 and TRBJ2-5; 7 bases line up with TRBD2. The CDR3 length is 15 residues. J lost 0 bases, V lost 9 bases, and 10 bases had no gene match. Germline V lookup: CDR1 ENHRY, CDR2 SYGVKD.

Turning to this clone: The junction departs from the called germline gene at one end, perhaps through a read error. The chain couples TRBV7-9 to TRBJ2-1; TRBD2 might be the D (5 bases). Germline V gene data show CDR1 as SEHNR and CDR2 as FQNEAQ (reference sequence). The CDR3 sequence is 12 residues long. Written as DNA, the CDR3 is TGTTCCAGCAGCGAAATACGGGGTGAGCAGTTCTTC. Its translation: CSSSEIRGEQFF.

This clone showed up just a few times. The V and J genes are TRBV19 and TRBJ2-7; 8 bases are a match to TRBD1. Trimming at V came to 8 bases and at J to 4 bases, leaving 7 bases not matched to a gene. CDR1 is LNHDA, CDR2 SQIVND, per germline (reference sequence). The CDR3 contains 13 residues. CDR3 residues: CASHIRGHYEQYF. CDR3 nucleotides: TGTGCCAGTCATATCAGGGGGCATTACGAGCAGTACTTC.